These 8 T cell receptor beta chains originate from one sample sequenced in a study of cytomegalovirus exposure and HLA in healthy donors. In the PCR, 60 Vbeta and 13 Jbeta primers were used. Using immunoSEQ multiplex PCR, the repertoire was profiled, and TCRdb retains in-frame clones only, with some absent. Of over 110,000 clones listed, 79% are singletons. The sample was PBMCs. Receptors were obtained from a female donor in good health and CMV-seronegative.

This chain uses TRBV29-1 with TRBJ1-2; 9 bases map to TRBD1. Losses at the gene ends were 6 bases for V and 6 bases for J; bases not matched to a gene: 8. Per the germline V gene, CDR1 is SQVTM and CDR2 is ANQGSEA. The CDR3 runs 13 residues. CDR3: CSVRDRERHGYTF. As DNA, the CDR3 is TGCAGCGTCCGGGACAGGGAGAGACATGGCTACACCTTC.

The chain employs TRBV10-1 and TRBJ2-5; 7 nucleotides line up with TRBD1. The CDR3 totals 15 residues. Germline-derived CDR1 and CDR2 are WNHNN and SYGVQD (reference sequence). V gave up 6 bases and J gave up 5 bases; unmatched junction bases: 12. The CDR3 is CASSPSGQSRETQYF. Here the CDR3 DNA reads TGCGCCAGCAGCCCGTCGGGACAGAGCAGGGAGACCCAGTACTTC.

The chain's CDR3 is CASSLGGGRTTYEQYF. The CDR3 DNA reads as TGTGCCAGCAGCTTAGGGGGCGGGAGAACTACCTACGAGCAGTACTTC. The gene calls are TRBV11-3 and TRBJ2-7; 7 bases match TRBD2. Germline CDR1 is SGHNT and CDR2 is YENEEA. V was clipped by 1 base and J by 2 bases; unmatched bases: 8. This CDR3 is 16 amino acids long.

The V and J genes are TRBV7-2 and TRBJ1-6, with D unclear. With 5 bases removed from V and 0 bases from J, the gap between germline ends came to 11 bases. The germline CDR1 and CDR2 sequences are SGHTA and FQGNSA. This CDR3 has 16 residues. The CDR3 loop is CASSQNAGSYNSPLHF. The CDR3, as DNA: TGTGCCAGCAGCCAGAACGCGGGCTCCTATAATTCACCCCTCCACTTT.

This clone has a handful of counts. The J gene is TRBJ2-7, the V gene TRBV5-8; TRBD2 aligns across 14 bases. J lost 3 bases, V lost 4 bases, and 6 bases had no gene match. Germline assignment: CDR1 SGHTS and CDR2 YDEGEE. There are 16 residues in the CDR3. The CDR3 sequence: CASSTGGLAGVYEQYF. CDR3 coding DNA: TGTGCCAGCAGCACTGGGGGACTAGCGGGAGTCTACGAGCAGTACTTC.

The J gene is TRBJ1-2, the V gene TRBV10-3, with D unclear. From germline, CDR1 is ENHRY and CDR2 SYGVKD. The CDR3 is made up of 12 amino acids. The V end lost 2 bases, the J end lost 8 bases, and 9 bases lay between the germline ends. Here the CDR3 reads CAISETVHGYTF. CDR3 DNA: TGTGCCATCAGTGAGACTGTCCACGGCTACACCTTC.

This clone appeared a few times. The J gene is TRBJ2-3, the V gene TRBV5-1; perhaps TRBD2 as D (6 bases). Germline V gene lookup returns CDR1 SGHRS and CDR2 YFSETQ. The CDR3 is made up of 16 amino acids. V shed 0 bases and J shed 3 bases, with 14 bases lying between them. CDR3 DNA: TGCGCCAGCAGCTTGGCCGACGGGAGATTGACAGATACGCAGTATTTT. The encoded protein is CASSLADGRLTDTQYF.

The V and J genes are TRBV7-9 and TRBJ1-1, with D hard to call. The CDR3 runs 12 residues. Per germline, CDR1 SEHNR and CDR2 FQNEAQ (reference sequence). V dropped 1 base and J dropped 4 bases, with 4 bases sitting between them. In nucleotides, the CDR3 is TGTGCCAGCAGCTTAGAAGCCACTGAAGCTTTCTTT. Protein product: CASSLEATEAFF.